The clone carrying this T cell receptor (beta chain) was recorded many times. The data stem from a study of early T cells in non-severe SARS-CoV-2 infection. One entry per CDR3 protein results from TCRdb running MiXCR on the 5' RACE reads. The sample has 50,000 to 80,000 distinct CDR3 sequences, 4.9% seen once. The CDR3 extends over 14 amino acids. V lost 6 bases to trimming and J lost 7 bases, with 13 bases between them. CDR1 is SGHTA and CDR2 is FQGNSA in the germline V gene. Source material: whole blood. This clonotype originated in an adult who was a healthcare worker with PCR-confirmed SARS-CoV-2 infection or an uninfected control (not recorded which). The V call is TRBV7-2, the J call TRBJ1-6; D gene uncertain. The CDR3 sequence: CASRAGFINSPLHF. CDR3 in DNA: TGTGCCAGCAGAGCGGGGTTCATCAATTCACCCCTCCACTTT. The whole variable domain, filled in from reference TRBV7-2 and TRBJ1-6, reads GAGVSQSPSNKVTEKGKDVELRCDPISGHTALYWYRQSLGQGLEFLIYFQGNSAPDKSGLPSDRFSAERTGGSVSTLTIQRTQQEDSAVYLCASRAGFINSPLHFGNGTRLTVT.